Listed below are T cell receptor beta chains from one sample, sequenced in a study of vaccination effects on CD4 cells after COVID-19. No antigen is known for these receptors. The data were produced by immunoSEQ multiplex PCR, yet TCRdb's version contains in-frame clones alone and is incomplete. Among under 50,000 clones, approximately 82% were seen once, and the ten largest hold just under 2%. The starting material was CD4+ T cells from PBMCs cultured with HCoV-NL63 spike peptides, obtained after COVID-19 vaccination. These receptors came from a human donor who received a COVID-19 vaccine. Some clones in this sample may be carry-over from other donors' samples. The CDR3 runs from the conserved cysteine through the conserved F or W. The D gene is left open where the match is weak. Clone size, where shown, is once, few, many, or a class for clones that have expanded.

d_call	v_call	j_call	clone_size	cdr3_aa	cdr3_nt
.	TRBV28	TRBJ1-1	.	CASRPGLTEAFF	TGTGCCAGCAGACCAGGTTTGACTGAAGCTTTCTTT
.	TRBV5-1	TRBJ1-1	.	CASSPPWGVNTEAFF	TGCGCCAGCAGCCCGCCTTGGGGGGTGAACACTGAAGCTTTCTTT
.	TRBV5-1	TRBJ2-5	once	CASSLVGLETQYF	TGCGCCAGCAGCTTGGTAGGGCTGGAGACCCAGTACTTC
.	TRBV5-1	TRBJ1-2	.	CASSLESGVDGYTF	TGCGCCAGCAGCTTGGAATCAGGGGTTGATGGCTACACCTTC
.	TRBV2	TRBJ1-3	.	CASSRTNSGNTIYF	TGTGCCAGCAGTAGGACCAACTCTGGAAACACCATATATTTT
.	TRBV12-3/TRBV12-4	TRBJ2-5	.	CASSRNGETQYF	TGTGCCAGCAGCCGGAATGGGGAGACCCAGTACTTC
.	TRBV5-1	TRBJ2-5	once	CASSLSSGVKTQYF	TGCGCCAGCAGCTTGTCTTCCGGCGTGAAGACCCAGTACTTC
.	TRBV30	TRBJ1-2	.	CAWGGPREFYGYTF	TGTGCCTGGGGCGGACCGAGAGAGTTCTATGGCTACACCTTC
.	TRBV5-1	TRBJ1-4	.	CASREYEGIGKLFF	TGCGCCAGCAGAGAATACGAGGGGATAGGGAAACTGTTTTTT
TRBD2	TRBV7-2	TRBJ2-2	.	CASSLVRGGAGGELFF	TGTGCCAGCAGCTTAGTACGCGGGGGGGCCGGCGGGGAGCTGTTTTTT
.	TRBV10-3	TRBJ1-5	.	CASRSGVGPQHF	TGTGCCTCCCGTAGCGGGGTCGGACCCCAGCATTTT
.	TRBV19	TRBJ2-2	.	CASSIRSTNTGELFF	TGTGCCAGTAGTATCCGGAGTACGAACACCGGGGAGCTGTTTTTT
.	TRBV19	TRBJ2-3	.	CASRDGSTDTQYF	TGTGCCAGTAGAGACGGGAGCACAGATACGCAGTATTTT
.	TRBV5-4	TRBJ2-5	once	CASSLVRGGETQYF	TGTGCCAGCAGCTTGGTTCGGGGTGGCGAGACCCAGTACTTC
.	TRBV14	TRBJ2-2	.	CASSATRLNTGELFF	TGTGCCAGCAGTGCGACTAGGTTAAACACCGGGGAGCTGTTTTTT
.	TRBV12-3/TRBV12-4	TRBJ2-5	.	CASSLGRETQYF	TGTGCCAGCAGTTTAGGGCGTGAGACCCAGTACTTC
.	TRBV6-1	TRBJ2-5	few	CASSEERKTQYF	TGTGCCAGCAGTGAAGAGAGAAAGACCCAGTACTTC
.	TRBV12-1	TRBJ2-5	.	CASSHRVRGQGETQYF	TGTGCCAGCAGCCATCGGGTCAGGGGGCAGGGAGAGACCCAGTACTTC
.	TRBV7-8	TRBJ1-4	once	CASSLLVDYRGEKLFF	TGTGCCAGCAGCCTCCTCGTGGACTATCGCGGTGAAAAACTGTTTTTT
TRBD2	TRBV5-1	TRBJ2-2	.	CASSSILSGGSNTGELFF	TGCGCCAGCAGCTCGATACTTAGCGGGGGGTCGAACACCGGGGAGCTGTTTTTT
TRBD1	TRBV19	TRBJ1-1	.	CATRTGGRTEAFF	TGTGCCACGAGGACAGGGGGCCGGACTGAAGCTTTCTTT
.	TRBV5-1	TRBJ2-3	.	CASSFRDSTDTQYF	TGCGCCAGCAGCTTTAGGGACAGCACAGATACGCAGTATTTT
TRBD2	TRBV6-5	TRBJ2-3	once	CASSFGSGGQVTQYF	TGTGCCAGCAGTTTTGGTAGCGGGGGGCAGGTTACGCAGTATTTT
TRBD1	TRBV28	TRBJ2-3	.	CASSTPKGAGTDTQYF	TGTGCCAGCAGCACCCCGAAGGGGGCAGGCACAGATACGCAGTATTTT
.	TRBV6-5	TRBJ1-6	.	CASRDRYNSPLHF	TGTGCCAGCAGGGATCGCTATAATTCACCCCTCCACTTT
.	TRBV5-1	TRBJ2-1	few	CASGPRSNYYNEQFF	TGCGCCAGCGGACCGAGGTCTAACTATTACAATGAGCAGTTCTTC
TRBD1	TRBV30	TRBJ2-3	once	CAWSGDSKPDTQYF	TGTGCCTGGAGTGGGGACAGTAAGCCAGATACGCAGTATTTT
.	TRBV19	TRBJ2-5	once	CASSIGVGTQETQYF	TGTGCCAGTAGTATAGGCGTGGGAACTCAAGAGACCCAGTACTTC